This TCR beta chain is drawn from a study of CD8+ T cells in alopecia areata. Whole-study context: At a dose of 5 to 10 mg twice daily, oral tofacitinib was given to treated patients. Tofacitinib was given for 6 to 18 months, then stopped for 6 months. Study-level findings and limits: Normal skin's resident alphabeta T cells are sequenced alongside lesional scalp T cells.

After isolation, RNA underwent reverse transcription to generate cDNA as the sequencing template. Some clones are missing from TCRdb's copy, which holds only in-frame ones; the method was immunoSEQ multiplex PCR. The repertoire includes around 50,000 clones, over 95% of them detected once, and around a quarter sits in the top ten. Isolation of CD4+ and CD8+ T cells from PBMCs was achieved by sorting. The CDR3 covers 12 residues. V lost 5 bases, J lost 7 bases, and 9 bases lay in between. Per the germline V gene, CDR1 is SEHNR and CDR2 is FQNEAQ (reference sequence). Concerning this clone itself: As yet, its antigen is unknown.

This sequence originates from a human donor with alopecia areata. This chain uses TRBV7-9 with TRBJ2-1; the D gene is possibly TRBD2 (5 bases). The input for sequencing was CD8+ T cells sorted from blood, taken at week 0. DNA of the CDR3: TGTGCCAGCAGCCCGGAGGAGAATGAGCAGTTCTTC. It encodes CASSPEENEQFF.